This is a list of T cell receptor beta chains from one sample in a study of control samples from healthy donors and cancer patients. Measured with immunoSEQ multiplex PCR; TCRdb has only the in-frame clones, and not every one. This table has about 47,000 clones, about 80% appearing once. The specimen sequenced was blood. These receptors were obtained from a man in his 70s in good health. The CDR3 runs from the conserved cysteine through the conserved F or W. A D gene is named only where the DNA matches it firmly. Expanded clones get a size class; other rows say once, few or many, or leave the size out.

V	size	J	D	length	CDR3	DNA
TRBV7-9	.	TRBJ2-1	.	17	CASSPPFRLSSGHEQFF	TGTGCCAGCAGCCCCCCCTTCAGACTATCTTCGGGGCATGAGCAGTTCTTC
TRBV24-1	once	TRBJ2-1	.	15	CATSDSRGRGDEQFF	TGTGCCACCAGTGATTCCCGGGGCAGAGGGGATGAGCAGTTCTTC
TRBV14	.	TRBJ1-4	.	14	CASSRRGDREKLFF	TGTGCCAGCAGCCGCCGGGGGGATCGAGAAAAACTGTTTTTT
TRBV2	.	TRBJ2-1	TRBD2	14	CASSLAGASDEQFF	TGTGCCAGCAGTCTAGCGGGAGCCTCGGATGAGCAGTTCTTC
TRBV28	once	TRBJ2-4	.	19	CASRSPLGTPSVAKNIQYF	TGTGCCAGCAGATCCCCTTTGGGGACACCGAGTGTAGCCAAAAACATTCAGTACTTC
TRBV14	.	TRBJ2-1	.	12	CASSQMQGWQFF	TGTGCCAGCAGCCAGATGCAAGGGTGGCAGTTCTTC
TRBV10-3	.	TRBJ2-2	.	12	CAISENTGELFF	TGTGCCATCAGTGAGAACACCGGGGAGCTGTTTTTT
TRBV6-1	.	TRBJ2-3	.	14	CASSDWGRGDTQYF	TGTGCCAGCAGTGATTGGGGTCGAGGGGATACGCAGTATTTT
TRBV6-6	.	TRBJ2-1	TRBD1	14	CASGEGAIYNEQFF	TGTGCCAGCGGCGAGGGGGCAATCTACAATGAGCAGTTCTTC
TRBV7-8	.	TRBJ1-1	.	13	CASSFADNTEAFF	TGTGCCAGCAGCTTTGCAGATAACACTGAAGCTTTCTTT
TRBV7-9	.	TRBJ1-1	.	14	CASSTELRNTEAFF	TGTGCCAGCAGTACGGAGCTAAGGAACACTGAAGCTTTCTTT
TRBV7-2	.	TRBJ1-1	.	15	CASSFLGTGNTEAFF	TGTGCCAGCAGCTTTTTGGGTACAGGGAACACTGAAGCTTTCTTT
TRBV19	.	TRBJ1-1	.	14	CASTGQGLSTEAFF	TGTGCCAGTACCGGGCAGGGTTTGTCAACTGAAGCTTTCTTT
TRBV5-4	.	TRBJ1-1	TRBD1	18	CASSLAGTGGGRNTEAFF	TGTGCCAGCAGCTTAGCCGGGACAGGGGGCGGGCGGAACACTGAAGCTTTCTTT
TRBV6-5	.	TRBJ1-2	.	15	CAGREQGSFGYGYTF	TGTGCCGGTAGGGAACAGGGTTCCTTTGGCTATGGCTACACCTTC
TRBV7-6	.	TRBJ2-2	.	19	CASSLAAGIRGLNTGELFF	TGTGCCAGCAGCTTAGCGGCCGGGATACGGGGGTTGAACACCGGGGAGCTGTTTTTT
TRBV6-5	.	TRBJ2-7	.	15	CASSYSFRAGYEQYF	TGTGCCAGCAGTTACTCGTTTAGGGCTGGGTACGAGCAGTACTTC
TRBV18	.	TRBJ1-1	.	14	CASSPSISNTEAFF	TGTGCCAGCTCACCATCAATTTCAAACACTGAAGCTTTCTTT
TRBV6-5	.	TRBJ1-6	.	15	CASRADSPENSPLHF	TGTGCCAGCAGGGCGGACAGCCCAGAGAATTCACCCCTCCACTTT
TRBV5-1	once	TRBJ2-3	.	15	CASSPLTRGTDTQYF	TGCGCCAGCAGCCCCTTGACTAGGGGCACAGATACGCAGTATTTT
TRBV5-1	.	TRBJ2-1	.	15	CASSPNPGAYNEQFF	TGCGCCAGCAGCCCCAACCCGGGGGCCTACAATGAGCAGTTCTTC
TRBV11-2	.	TRBJ2-3	.	14	CASSLGYNTDTQYF	TGTGCCAGCAGCTTGGGATACAACACAGATACGCAGTATTTT
TRBV7-2	.	TRBJ1-2	.	15	CASSLSTVRNYGYTF	TGTGCCAGCAGCTTAAGCACCGTGAGGAACTATGGCTACACCTTC
TRBV6-2/TRBV6-3	.	TRBJ2-5	.	16	CASSPYGEQGGETQYF	TGTGCCAGCAGCCCTTATGGAGAACAGGGAGGGGAGACCCAGTACTTC
TRBV25-1	.	TRBJ2-1	.	13	CASTTTGMREQFF	TGTGCCAGCACCACAACAGGGATGAGGGAGCAGTTCTTC
TRBV7-9	few	TRBJ2-5	TRBD1	15	CASSLVGHRGETQYF	TGTGCCAGCAGCTTAGTGGGTCACAGGGGAGAGACCCAGTACTTC
TRBV5-1	.	TRBJ2-2	TRBD1	17	CASSPKDRGWEAGELFF	TGCGCCAGCAGCCCCAAGGACAGGGGATGGGAGGCCGGGGAGCTGTTTTTT
TRBV19	.	TRBJ2-4	TRBD1	19	CASPKQGPQDRALKNIQYF	TGTGCCAGTCCGAAACAAGGGCCTCAGGACAGGGCCCTCAAAAACATTCAGTACTTC
TRBV5-4	.	TRBJ2-3	.	14	CASSLAISTDTQYF	TGTGCCAGCAGCTTGGCCATAAGCACAGATACGCAGTATTTT
TRBV5-1	.	TRBJ2-3	.	16	CASSLGVGDYTDTQYF	TGCGCCAGCAGCTTGGGCGTGGGGGATTACACAGATACGCAGTATTTT
TRBV6-6	.	TRBJ1-1	.	13	CASRVVGYTEAFF	TGTGCCAGCAGGGTGGTTGGGTACACTGAAGCTTTCTTT
TRBV28	.	TRBJ1-2	TRBD1	16	CASSLPSGTGTYGYTF	TGTGCCAGCAGTCTCCCCTCCGGGACAGGGACCTATGGCTACACCTTC
TRBV2	.	TRBJ2-5	.	11	CASSERETQYF	TGTGCCAGCAGTGAAAGGGAGACCCAGTACTTC
TRBV7-9	.	TRBJ1-1	.	12	CASSPGNAEAFF	TGTGCCAGCAGCCCGGGGAACGCTGAAGCTTTCTTT
TRBV6-5	.	TRBJ1-6	.	14	CASRPDGANSPLHF	TGTGCCAGCAGGCCAGACGGAGCTAATTCACCCCTCCACTTT
TRBV24-1	.	TRBJ2-1	TRBD2	16	CATSPSGTSGRNEQFF	TGTGCCACCAGTCCCTCCGGGACTAGCGGGAGGAATGAGCAGTTCTTC
TRBV30	.	TRBJ1-2	TRBD1	13	CAWQGGRNYGYTF	TGTGCCTGGCAGGGGGGACGTAACTATGGCTACACCTTC
TRBV20-1	few	TRBJ1-2	.	11	CSARDRPGYTF	TGCAGTGCTCGTGACAGGCCAGGCTACACCTTC